What follows are 20 T cell receptor beta chains derived from one specimen sequenced in a study of response to subunit inactivated influenza vaccine. TCRdb fed the RT-PCR reads into MiXCR, producing one record per CDR3 protein. The profile shows about 570,000 distinct CDR3 sequences, around 11% of them singletons. These data were also reused for a study on T cells expressing NK-cell markers. That paper states: TCR beta libraries carry UMIs added by 5'RACE template switching.

The material sequenced was PBMCs from blood, taken on the day of vaccination. The receptors derive from a man in his forties or fifties who received an inactivated influenza vaccine.

The J gene is TRBJ2-3, the V gene TRBV29-1, with 15 bases matching TRBD2. The V segment lost 2 bases and the J segment 4 bases; nucleotides outside the gene matches: 7. Germline CDR1 SQVTM, CDR2 ANQGSEA. CDR3 length: 17 amino acids. CDR3 nucleotides: TGCAGCGTTGAACCACGGACTAGCGGGAGGGCCTCAGATACGCAGTATTTT. This sequence encodes CSVEPRTSGRASDTQYF.

The chain couples TRBV5-1 to TRBJ2-1, with TRBD2 matching over 8 bases. Trimming removed 0 bases from V and 2 bases from J; junction bases left unmatched: 7. The CDR3 is made up of 17 amino acids. CDR1 is SGHRS and CDR2 is YFSETQ in the germline V gene. The CDR3 DNA is TGCGCCAGCAGCTTGGGTACAGCGGGAGCAACCTACAATGAGCAGTTCTTC. This encodes CASSLGTAGATYNEQFF.

V is TRBV6-2 or TRBV6-3 and J is TRBJ2-2; 9 bases align to TRBD2. Germline V gene lookup returns CDR1 MNHEY and CDR2 SVGEGT. The CDR3 extends over 17 amino acids. Trimming cost V 4 bases and J 8 bases; bases outside gene matches: 14. CDR3 residues: CASSLQAGGLIAGELFF. The CDR3 bases are TGTGCCAGCAGTTTACAAGCGGGAGGTCTTATTGCGGGGGAGCTGTTTTTT.

The chain carries TRBV7-2 and TRBJ2-3; TRBD2 aligns across 11 bases. Germline values: CDR1 SGHTA, CDR2 FQGNSA. The CDR3 is 16 amino acids. J was trimmed by 3 bases and V by 6 bases; bases with no gene match: 8. Written as DNA, the CDR3 is TGTGCCAGCAGTACCTTAGCGGGAGGGCCGACAGATACGCAGTATTTT. As protein: CASSTLAGGPTDTQYF.

This clonotype has a handful of counts. The rearrangement links TRBV9 to TRBJ2-1, with 9 nucleotides matching TRBD2. The CDR3 is 16 amino acids. The germline CDR1 and CDR2 sequences are SGDLS and YYNGEE. Unmatched junction bases numbered 9, after V lost 0 bases and J lost 8 bases. The CDR3 DNA reads TGTGCCAGCAGCGTAGAGGGTAGCGGGAGATCCGATGAGCAGTTCTTC. Protein product: CASSVEGSGRSDEQFF.

The chain couples TRBV28 to TRBJ2-1; D is uncertain. The CDR3 is made up of 15 amino acids. CDR1 MDHEN and CDR2 SYDVKM come from the germline V gene. The V end was cut by 10 bases, the J end by 3 bases, with 19 bases between. The CDR3 DNA sequence: TGTGCCATGGGCCCCGGGCTCCTCTGCTACAATGAGCAGTTCTTC. This gives the protein CAMGPGLLCYNEQFF.

The chain joins TRBV11-2 to TRBJ2-4, with 8 bases that match TRBD1. The ends lost 5 bases at V and 1 base at J; junction bases unmatched: 4. The CDR3 spans 15 residues. Germline lookup yields CDR1 SGHAT and CDR2 FQNNGV. CDR3 DNA sequence: TGTGCCAGCAGCCAAAACAGGGGGGCCAAAAACATTCAGTACTTC. Its protein is CASSQNRGAKNIQYF.

This clonotype was detected a few times. The chain carries TRBV27 and TRBJ2-2; D gene uncertain. CDR3 size: 14 residues. The germline gives CDR1 MNHEY, CDR2 SMNVEV (reference sequence). Trimming left V 3 bases short and J 7 bases short, with 12 bases between. DNA for the CDR3: TGTGCCAGCAGTTTTTGGTCGGAACACGGGGAGCTGTTTTTT. Residues: CASSFWSEHGELFF.

The CDR3 coding sequence is TGCGCCAGCAGCGTATCGGGACTAGCAGGTGATACGCAGTATTTT. It translates to CASSVSGLAGDTQYF. This chain uses TRBV4-1 with TRBJ2-3; TRBD2 aligns across 9 bases. V lost 5 bases, J lost 6 bases, and 9 bases stayed unmatched. This CDR3 region has 15 residues. Germline assignment: CDR1 MGHRA and CDR2 YSYEKL.

V gene TRBV15 combines with J gene TRBJ2-3, with TRBD2 matching 9 bases. The V gene's germline CDR1 is LNHNV and CDR2 YYDKDF (reference sequence). Trimming removed 0 bases from V and 1 base from J; junction bases left unmatched: 5. This CDR3 has 17 amino acids. CDR3 DNA sequence: TGTGCCACCAGCAGAGATCGGATAGCGGGGGGCACAGATACGCAGTATTTT. Its protein product is CATSRDRIAGGTDTQYF.

This clonotype was seen more than once but under ten times. The chain employs TRBV20-1 and TRBJ2-3; 12 positions match TRBD2. V was clipped by 6 bases and J by 4 bases; unmatched bases: 14. CDR3 length: 17 amino acids. Germline lookup yields CDR1 DFQATT and CDR2 SNEGSKA (reference sequence). In DNA form, the CDR3 reads TGCAGTGCAAAGAGGACTAGCGGGACCCGAGGGGCAGATACGCAGTATTTT. Amino acids: CSAKRTSGTRGADTQYF.

This clonotype was counted only a few times. The chain is built from TRBV7-2 and TRBJ2-4; 9 nucleotides match TRBD2. The CDR3 is made up of 16 amino acids. Germline V gene data show CDR1 as SGHTA and CDR2 as FQGNSA. V was clipped by 1 base and J by 7 bases; unmatched bases: 8. CDR3 sequence reads: CASSLDASGRTNIQYF. In DNA form, the CDR3 reads TGTGCCAGCAGCTTAGATGCCAGCGGGAGGACCAACATTCAGTACTTC.

This clonotype was found a few times. The genes are TRBV12-3 or TRBV12-4 and TRBJ2-1, with D maybe TRBD2 (5 bases). The CDR3 is 13 amino acids. Trimming removed 1 base from V and 11 bases from J, with 12 bases in between. In DNA form, the CDR3 reads TGTGCCAGCAGTTTAGAGCGGTACTCTCAGCAGTTCTTC. Protein: CASSLERYSQQFF.

This chain joins TRBV20-1 and TRBJ1-2; D unresolved. CDR1 is DFQATT, CDR2 SNEGSKA, per germline (reference sequence). This CDR3 has 13 residues. Trimming stripped 1 base from V and 8 bases from J, with 14 bases between. The DNA for the CDR3 is TGCAGTGCTAGAGCGGTGGGGAGCGGAGGCTACACCTTC. Translation: CSARAVGSGGYTF.

The rearrangement links TRBV28 to TRBJ2-7, with TRBD1 matching 8 bases. Germline-derived CDR1 and CDR2 are MDHEN and SYDVKM. V lost 7 bases and J lost 3; bases outside the gene matches: 11. The CDR3 has 15 amino acids. The CDR3: CASNSLAGGYYEQYF. CDR3 DNA sequence: TGTGCCAGCAACTCCCTGGCAGGGGGCTACTACGAGCAGTACTTC.

This clonotype was recorded many times. The CDR3 DNA reads as TGTGCCAGCAGTTTAGGAGCGACCACCGGGGAGCTGTTTTTT. Its translation is CASSLGATTGELFF. The rearrangement uses TRBV12-3 or TRBV12-4 and TRBJ2-2; D is undetermined. Trimming removed 1 base at V and 4 bases at J, with 7 bases between. The CDR3 spans 14 residues.

This clonotype was counted at least ten times. The rearrangement links TRBV5-1 to TRBJ2-3; no firm D call. The CDR3 contains 13 residues. CDR1 and CDR2 from the germline V gene are SGHRS and YFSETQ. V lost 1 base, J lost 0 bases, and 3 bases lay in between. CDR3 amino acids: CASSLSSTDTQYF. For the CDR3, the DNA is TGCGCCAGCAGCTTGTCTAGCACAGATACGCAGTATTTT.

The gene calls are TRBV7-8 and TRBJ2-7; 7 bases map to TRBD1. The CDR3 spans 14 residues. V lost 5 bases, J lost 4 bases, and 8 bases stayed unmatched. CDR1 and CDR2 (germline): SGHVS, FQNEAQ. For the CDR3, the DNA is TGTGCCAGCAGCCTTCCGACAGGGCGATACGAGCAGTACTTC. Its protein product is CASSLPTGRYEQYF.

The rearrangement uses TRBV19 and TRBJ2-6, with a weak D call TRBD1 (6 bases). CDR1 is LNHDA, CDR2 SQIVND, per germline (reference sequence). CDR3 size: 14 residues. The V end was cut by 6 bases, the J end by 0 bases, with 6 bases between. CDR3 loop: CASRDSSGANVLTF. CDR3 nucleotide sequence: TGTGCCAGTAGGGACAGCTCTGGGGCCAACGTCCTGACTTTC.

This clonotype has only a few counts. This chain joins TRBV5-6 and TRBJ2-1; 13 bases match TRBD2. The V segment lost 4 bases and the J segment 2 bases; nucleotides outside the gene matches: 12. CDR3 size: 19 residues. CDR1 is SGHDT, CDR2 YYEEEE, per germline. CDR3 residues: CASSKSSETSGRPYNEQFF. The CDR3 DNA reads as TGTGCCAGCAGCAAGTCCTCCGAGACTAGCGGGAGGCCCTACAATGAGCAGTTCTTC.